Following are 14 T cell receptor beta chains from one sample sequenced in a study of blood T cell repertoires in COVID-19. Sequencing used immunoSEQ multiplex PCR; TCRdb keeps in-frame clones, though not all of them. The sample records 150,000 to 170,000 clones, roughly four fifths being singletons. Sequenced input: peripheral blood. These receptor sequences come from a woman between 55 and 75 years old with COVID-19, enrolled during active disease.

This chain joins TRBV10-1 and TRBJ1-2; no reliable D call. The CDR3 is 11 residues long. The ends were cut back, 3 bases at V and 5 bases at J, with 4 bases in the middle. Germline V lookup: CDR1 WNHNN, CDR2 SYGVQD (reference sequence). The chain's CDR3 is CASSDGYGYTF. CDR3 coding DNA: TGCGCCAGCAGTGACGGGTATGGCTACACCTTC.

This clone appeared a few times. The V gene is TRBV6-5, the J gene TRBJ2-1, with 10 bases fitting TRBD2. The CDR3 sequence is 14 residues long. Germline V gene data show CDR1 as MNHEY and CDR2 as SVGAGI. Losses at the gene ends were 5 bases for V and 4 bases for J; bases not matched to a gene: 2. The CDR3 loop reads CASSLLAGYNEQFF. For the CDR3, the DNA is TGTGCCAGCAGTCTACTAGCGGGGTACAATGAGCAGTTCTTC.

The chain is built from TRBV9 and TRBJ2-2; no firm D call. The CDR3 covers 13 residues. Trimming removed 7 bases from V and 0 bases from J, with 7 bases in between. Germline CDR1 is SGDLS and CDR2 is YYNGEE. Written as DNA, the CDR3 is TGTGCCAGCCGCTACTCGAACACCGGGGAGCTGTTTTTT. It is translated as CASRYSNTGELFF. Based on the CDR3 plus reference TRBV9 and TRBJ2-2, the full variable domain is DSGVTQTPKHLITATGQRVTLRCSPRSGDLSVYWYQQSLDQGLQFLIQYYNGEERAKGNILERFSAQQFPDLHSELNLSSLELGDSALYFCASRYSNTGELFFGEGSRLTVL.

DNA for the CDR3: TGTGCCAGTAGTTCAATACCCGGGGGTTATGAAGCTTTCTTT. This codes for CASSSIPGGYEAFF. This chain links TRBV19 with TRBJ1-1; perhaps TRBD1 as D (5 bases). The V end lost 5 bases, the J end lost 7 bases, and 17 bases lay between the germline ends. Germline V lookup: CDR1 LNHDA, CDR2 SQIVND (reference sequence). There are 14 residues in the CDR3.

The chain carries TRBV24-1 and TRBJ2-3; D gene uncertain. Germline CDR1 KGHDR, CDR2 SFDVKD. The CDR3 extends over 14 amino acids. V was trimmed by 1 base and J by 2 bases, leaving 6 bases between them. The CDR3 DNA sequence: TGTGCCACCAGTGATTTAGACAACACAGATACGCAGTATTTT. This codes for CATSDLDNTDTQYF.

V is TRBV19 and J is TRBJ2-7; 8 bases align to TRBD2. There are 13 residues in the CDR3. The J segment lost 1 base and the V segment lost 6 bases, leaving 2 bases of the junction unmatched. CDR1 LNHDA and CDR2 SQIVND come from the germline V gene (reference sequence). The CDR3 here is CASRERGSYEQYF. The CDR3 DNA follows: TGTGCCAGTAGAGAGCGGGGGTCCTACGAGCAGTACTTC.

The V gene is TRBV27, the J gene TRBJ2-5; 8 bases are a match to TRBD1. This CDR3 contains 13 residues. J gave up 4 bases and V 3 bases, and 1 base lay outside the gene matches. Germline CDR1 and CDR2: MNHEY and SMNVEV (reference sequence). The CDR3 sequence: CASSFTGGETQYF. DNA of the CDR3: TGTGCCAGCAGTTTCACAGGGGGAGAGACCCAGTACTTC.

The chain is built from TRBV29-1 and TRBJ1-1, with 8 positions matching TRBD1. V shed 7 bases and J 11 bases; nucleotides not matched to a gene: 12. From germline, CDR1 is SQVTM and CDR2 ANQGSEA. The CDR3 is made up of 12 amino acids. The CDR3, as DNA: TGCAGCGCCCGGACAGGGAATCAAATGGCTTTCTTT. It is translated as CSARTGNQMAFF.

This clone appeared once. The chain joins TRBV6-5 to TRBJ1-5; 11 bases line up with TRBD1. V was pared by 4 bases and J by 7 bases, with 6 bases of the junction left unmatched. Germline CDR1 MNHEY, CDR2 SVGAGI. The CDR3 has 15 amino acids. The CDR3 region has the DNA TGTGCCAGCAGTTCCCCCGGGACAGGGGGACAGCCCCAGCATTTT. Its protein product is CASSSPGTGGQPQHF.

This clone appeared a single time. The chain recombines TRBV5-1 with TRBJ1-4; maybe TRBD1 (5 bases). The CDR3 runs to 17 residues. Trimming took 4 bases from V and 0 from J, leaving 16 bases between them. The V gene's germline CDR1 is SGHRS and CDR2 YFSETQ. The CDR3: CASSPWGGATTNEKLFF. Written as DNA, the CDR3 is TGCGCCAGCAGCCCCTGGGGGGGAGCGACAACTAATGAAAAACTGTTTTTT.

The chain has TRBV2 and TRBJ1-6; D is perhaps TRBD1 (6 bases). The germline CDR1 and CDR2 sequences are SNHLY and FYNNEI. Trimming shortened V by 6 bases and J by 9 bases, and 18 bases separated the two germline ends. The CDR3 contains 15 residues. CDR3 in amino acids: CASRLRQVDGSPLHF. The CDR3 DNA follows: TGTGCCAGCAGACTGAGACAGGTTGATGGTTCACCCCTCCACTTT.

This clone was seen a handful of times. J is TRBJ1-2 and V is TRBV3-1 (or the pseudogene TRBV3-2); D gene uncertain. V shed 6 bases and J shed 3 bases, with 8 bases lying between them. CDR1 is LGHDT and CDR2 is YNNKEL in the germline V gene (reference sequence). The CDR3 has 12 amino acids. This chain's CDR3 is CASSPSYYGYTF. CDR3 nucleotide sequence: TGTGCCAGCAGTCCTAGCTACTATGGCTACACCTTC.

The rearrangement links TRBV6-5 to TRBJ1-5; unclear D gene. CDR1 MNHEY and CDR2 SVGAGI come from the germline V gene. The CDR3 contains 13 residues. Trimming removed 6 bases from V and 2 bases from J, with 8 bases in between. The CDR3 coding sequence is TGTGCCAGCAGCCCCGAGGGCAATCAGCCCCAGCATTTT. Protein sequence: CASSPEGNQPQHF.

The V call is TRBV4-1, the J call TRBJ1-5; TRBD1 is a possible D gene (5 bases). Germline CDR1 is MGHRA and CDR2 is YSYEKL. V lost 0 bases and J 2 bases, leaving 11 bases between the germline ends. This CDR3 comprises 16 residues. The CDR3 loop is CASSQDGGFGNQPQHF. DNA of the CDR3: TGCGCCAGCAGCCAAGATGGGGGGTTTGGCAATCAGCCCCAGCATTTT.